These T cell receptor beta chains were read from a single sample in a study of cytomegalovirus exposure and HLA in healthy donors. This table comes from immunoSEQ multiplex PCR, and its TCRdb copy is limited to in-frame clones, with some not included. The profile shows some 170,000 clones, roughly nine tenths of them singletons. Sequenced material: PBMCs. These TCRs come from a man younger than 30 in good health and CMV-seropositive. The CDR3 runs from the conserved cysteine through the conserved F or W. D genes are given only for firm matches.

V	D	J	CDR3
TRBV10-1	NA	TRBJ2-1	CASSDPSLGWDEQFF
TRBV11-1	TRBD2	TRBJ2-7	CASSVAGTPYEQYF
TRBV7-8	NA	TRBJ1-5	CASSQDRDFNQPQHF
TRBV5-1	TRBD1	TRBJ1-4	CASSWTGDINEKLFF
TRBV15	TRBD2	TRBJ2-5	CATSRGQTSGRGTQYF
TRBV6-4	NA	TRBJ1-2	CASSDSYRDFQTGGYTF
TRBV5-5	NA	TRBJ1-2	CASSPLRGHGYTF
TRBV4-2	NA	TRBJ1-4	CASSQVEGTTNEKLFF
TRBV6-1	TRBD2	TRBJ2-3	CAIFGRPLTDTQYF
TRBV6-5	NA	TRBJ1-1	CASSYQRRTEAFF
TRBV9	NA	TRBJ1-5	CASSGVRKYSNQPQHF
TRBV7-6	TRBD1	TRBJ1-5	CASSLSVDRVAQPQHF
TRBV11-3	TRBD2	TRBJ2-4	CASNLAGDSRYIQYF
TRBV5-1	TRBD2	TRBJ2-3	CASSLELAGGVDTQYF
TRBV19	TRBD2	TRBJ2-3	CASSTGTSGPTDTQYF
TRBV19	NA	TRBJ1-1	CASSPGPNTEAFF
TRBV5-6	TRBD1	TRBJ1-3	CASRPYDRAGNTIYF
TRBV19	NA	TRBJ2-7	CASSIGGIDTYEQYF
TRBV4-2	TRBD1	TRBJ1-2	CASSVGVTDRAGNYGYTF
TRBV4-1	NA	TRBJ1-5	CASSQDPKFPRDNGNQPQHF
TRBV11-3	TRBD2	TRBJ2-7	CASSVSSGSWYEQYF
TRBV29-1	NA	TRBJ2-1	CSVARTEFYNEQFF